This T cell receptor delta chain was observed in a study of Vγ9Vδ2 T cells in congenital toxoplasmosis (dated by TCRdb to the early 2020s). Turning to the overall study: IgG, IgM and IgA serology, Western blot and an in-house interferon-gamma release assay were used to diagnose congenital toxoplasmosis. Repertoires were sequenced from infants at 2 months after birth and at 1 year of age. At 2 months, TCR sequencing included roughly five infected and fewer than 13 uninfected infants, and at 1 year it included 3 infected and 4 uninfected infants. Gamma and delta chain CDR3 repertoires of sorted blood gammadelta T cells were compared between congenitally T. gondii-infected and uninfected infants.

cDNA was made by template-switch reverse transcription with TRGC- and TRDC-specific primers in one tube, using SuperScript II. The TRGC primer was designed to bind both the TRGC1 and TRGC2 constant genes. The KAPA Real-Time Library Amplification Kit was used to amplify TRG and TRD, and AMPure XP beads were used for purification between steps. Index PCR with the Nextera XT Index Kit was used to attach the Illumina sequencing adapters. Sequencing of TRG and TRD amplicons was performed on an Illumina MiSeq with the V2 300 kit, and 150 bp paired-end reads were generated. The paper's processing steps were these. Before any further analysis, FastQC version 0.11.8 was used to check read quality. With MiXCR version 3.0.3, reads were aligned to GenBank TRG or TRD reference genes and CDR3 sequences were built. MiXCR defaults were kept, except that TRDD gene segments were assembled using 3 rather than 5 consecutive nucleotides. N additions, CDR3 length, J segment length and clonotype sharing between samples were all calculated using VDJtools version 1.2.1. CDR3 sequences that were out of frame or contained stop codons were removed from the analysis. To look for overlap, the infant repertoires were checked against previously published Vgamma9Vdelta2 repertoires from fetal, cord blood and adult blood. TCRdb called clones anew from the public reads via CATT; matching DNA rows were later pooled. These V and J calls derive from TCRdb rather than the authors' analysis. For this sample the table gives about 350 delta-chain clones, of which about 54% were detected only once. Over 45% of the sample is taken by the ten largest.

General study outcomes and caveats: Two months was the earliest age with enough suitable sample material for TCR repertoire analysis, so newborn repertoires were not sequenced. In roughly 2-month-old infants, germline-encoded fetal-type TRDV2 CDR3 sequences seemed to be more common in infected than in uninfected infants, which suggests a footprint of in utero expansion. At 2 months, TRGV9 and TRDV2 CDR3s of infected infants appeared to carry fewer N additions than uninfected infants, especially TRDV2-TRDJ1 sequences. High prevalence of a public TRGV9 clonotype was observed in both infected and uninfected infants. The repertoire differences between infected and uninfected infants were less clear at 1 year of age than at 2 months.

The same treatment, using spiramycin and/or pyrimethamine plus sulfadiazine plus folinic acid, was given to mothers of both infected and uninfected infants. Every infant, whether infected or uninfected, was delivered at term after more than 37 weeks of gestation. Roughly 1 mL of blood was turned into PBMCs through Lymphoprep gradient centrifugation, and the PBMCs were then cryopreserved in liquid nitrogen and sent to Belgium. After thawing, PBMCs were labeled with Zombie NIR viability dye and stained with CD3, TCR gammadelta, Vgamma9 and Vdelta2 antibodies. A FACSAria III was used to sort CD3+ TCRgammadelta+ T cells, reaching a mean purity of 98%. The RNeasy Micro Kit was used to isolate RNA from approximately 9,500 sorted gammadelta T cells per sample. Each infant was born to a mother who had been enrolled with a primary T. gondii infection during pregnancy. The infants' peripheral blood was drawn at an outpatient microbiology and virology center located in Pavia, Italy.

The CDR1 and CDR2 encoded by the germline V gene are TSWWSYY and QGS. V is trimmed back by 2 bases and J by 2 bases, and the junction contains 32 bases that no gene match accounts for. The CDR3, cysteine through phenylalanine, is 26 amino acids long. Only the CDR3 DNA stays, 78 bases, in frame from base 1. This clone is deemed hyperexpanded (1% or more). Its antigen remains unidentified. No base quality values were provided; no much bigger clone lies one nucleotide off. Other DNA sequences within the sample encode an identical CDR3. Source material: gamma-delta T cells from blood. The TCR comes from a child under 10 years old born to a mother with Toxoplasma gondii infection during pregnancy, either congenitally infected or uninfected (not recorded which). The V and J segments used are TRDV1 and TRDJ2; 10 junctional bases match TRDD3. The DNA sequence is TGTGCTCTTGGGGAAGAAGGTGAATCCCTCCTACTGATTCTACTGGGGGATCTGTCATTGACAGCACAACTCTTCTTT. Its coded protein is CALGEEGESLLLILLGDLSLTAQLFF.